The 15 T cell receptor beta chains below were found in one sample sequenced in a study of blood T cell repertoires in COVID-19. Sequenced by immunoSEQ multiplex PCR; TCRdb stores in-frame clones only, minus some. The data hold roughly 40,000 clones, with 60% to 85% observed a single time. The material sequenced was peripheral blood. The source is a woman over 75 with acute or convalescent COVID-19.

V and J are TRBV11-2 and TRBJ2-1; D is ambiguous. This CDR3 comprises 10 residues. V lost 2 bases, J lost 12 bases, and 5 bases lay in between. Germline V CDR1 and CDR2: SGHAT, FQNNGV. The CDR3 here is CASSLRRQFF. The CDR3 region has the DNA TGTGCCAGCAGCTTACGTAGGCAGTTCTTC.

The V and J genes are TRBV4-3 and TRBJ2-1; D may be TRBD2 (5 bases). This CDR3 is built from 15 residues. Germline CDR1 is LGHNA and CDR2 is YSLEER. Between the trimmed V and J ends, which lost 6 bases and 0 bases, there was a span of 12 bases. For the CDR3, the DNA is TGCGCCAGCAGGTTGCTGGGGAGCTCCTACAATGAGCAGTTCTTC. Its translation: CASRLLGSSYNEQFF.

The V call is TRBV13, the J call TRBJ1-2; TRBD1 is a possible D gene (5 bases). V was trimmed by 5 bases and J by 4 bases, leaving 5 bases between them. This CDR3 spans 11 amino acids. The germline V gene has CDR1 PRHDT and CDR2 FYEKMQ (reference sequence). DNA for the CDR3: TGTGCCAGCAGCCAGGGCTATGGCTACACCTTC. Encoded protein: CASSQGYGYTF.

V and J are TRBV5-4 and TRBJ2-1, with TRBD1 identical over 7 bases. J gave up 4 bases and V 5 bases, and 12 bases lay outside the gene matches. CDR1 is SGHNT and CDR2 is YYREEE in the germline V gene (reference sequence). The CDR3 contains 16 residues. CDR3 in DNA: TGTGCCAGCAGTGCAGGGGGTCGCCGGCAATACAATGAGCAGTTCTTC. Its translation is CASSAGGRRQYNEQFF. Full variable domain (rest looked up from reference TRBV5-4 and TRBJ2-1): ETGVTQSPTHLIKTRGQQVTLRCSSQSGHNTVSWYQQALGQGPQFIFQYYREEENGRGNFPPRFSGLQFPNYSSELNVNALELDDSALYLCASSAGGRRQYNEQFFGPGTRLTVL.

This clone showed up just a few times. The gene calls are TRBV6-6 and TRBJ1-6, with unresolved D. V was trimmed by 0 bases and J by 7 bases, leaving 10 bases between them. CDR1 and CDR2 from the germline V gene are MNHNY and SVGAGI (reference sequence). The CDR3 totals 15 residues. The CDR3 loop reads CASSYSGRENSPLHF. The DNA for the CDR3 is TGTGCCAGCAGTTACTCAGGCCGGGAAAATTCACCCCTCCACTTT.

J is TRBJ2-1 and V is TRBV7-2; 9 nucleotides match TRBD1. CDR3 length: 13 amino acids. In germline, CDR1 is SGHTA, CDR2 FQGNSA. After removal of 1 base from V and 16 bases from J, the junction contained 8 bases not matched to a gene. CDR3: CASSLVNEDRGFF. DNA of the CDR3: TGTGCCAGCAGCTTAGTAAATGAGGACAGGGGTTTCTTC.

This clone appeared once. The CDR3 bases are TGTGCCATCACAGGGGTTTTGGATTCACCCCTCCACTTT. Residues: CAITGVLDSPLHF. V gene TRBV10-3 combines with J gene TRBJ1-6; D perhaps matches TRBD1 (6 bases). V gave up 7 bases and J gave up 8 bases, with 12 bases separating them. Germline CDR1 ENHRY, CDR2 SYGVKD. The CDR3 has 13 amino acids.

The chain carries TRBV20-1 and TRBJ2-7, with D perhaps TRBD1 (5 bases). V shed 3 bases and J shed 0 bases, with 15 bases lying between them. Per germline, CDR1 DFQATT and CDR2 SNEGSKA (reference sequence). The CDR3 loop spans 15 amino acids. The CDR3 is CSASISGPSSYEQYF. The CDR3 DNA reads TGCAGTGCTAGTATTTCAGGGCCCAGCTCCTACGAGCAGTACTTC.

This chain connects TRBV11-3 to TRBJ2-7; tentative D call: TRBD2 (6 bases). Germline CDR1 is SGHNT and CDR2 is YENEEA. This CDR3 region has 15 residues. V dropped 1 base and J dropped 0 bases, with 10 bases sitting between them. CDR3 nucleotide sequence: TGTGCCAGCAGCTTAGGGGACGGGAGCTCCTACGAGCAGTACTTC. Its translation: CASSLGDGSSYEQYF.

The chain couples TRBV7-9 to TRBJ1-1; 10 bases align to TRBD1. The V gene end was trimmed by 0 bases and the J gene end by 5 bases; junction bases not matched to a gene: 6. This CDR3 is built from 16 residues. Germline CDR1 reads SEHNR; CDR2 reads FQNEAQ (reference sequence). Here the CDR3 DNA reads TGTGCCAGCAGCTTAGCGAGGGGGACAGGGGAGACTGAAGCTTTCTTT. Amino acid sequence: CASSLARGTGETEAFF.

This clone was seen more than once but under ten times. This chain links TRBV10-3 with TRBJ1-5; 7 bases match TRBD1. Trimming cost V 7 bases and J 7 bases; bases outside gene matches: 7. Per germline, CDR1 ENHRY and CDR2 SYGVKD. This CDR3 has 13 amino acids. CDR3: CAITDRPGQPQHF. The CDR3, as DNA: TGTGCCATCACGGACAGGCCGGGGCAGCCCCAGCATTTT.

This rearrangement joins TRBV6-5 to TRBJ1-2; tentative D call: TRBD1 (6 bases). Germline lookup yields CDR1 MNHEY and CDR2 SVGAGI. The CDR3 spans 15 residues. With 6 bases removed from V and 4 bases from J, the gap between germline ends came to 18 bases. As DNA, the CDR3 is TGTGCCAGCAGCCTTCCGGGACAAACTATCTATGGCTACACCTTC. Its protein is CASSLPGQTIYGYTF.

The V call is TRBV2, the J call TRBJ2-7; 8 bases agree with TRBD2. The V gene's germline CDR1 is SNHLY and CDR2 FYNNEI. The CDR3 is 12 residues long. The trim removed 8 bases at V and 2 bases at J, leaving 2 bases unmatched. CDR3 DNA: TGTGCCAGCTCGGGACTAGCCTACGAGCAGTACTTC. Amino acids: CASSGLAYEQYF.

Written as DNA, the CDR3 is TGCGCCAGCAGCCAATCCCTCGAGGCCTACGAGCAGTACTTC. This translates into CASSQSLEAYEQYF. The chain employs TRBV4-3 and TRBJ2-7; no definite D call. This CDR3 spans 14 amino acids. Deletions cut 2 bases from V and 2 bases from J, with 10 bases between. Germline V CDR1 and CDR2: LGHNA, YSLEER.

As to this clone: Other DNA sequences in this sample translate to the same CDR3. The chain employs TRBV6-1 and TRBJ1-5; D unresolved. This CDR3 is 14 amino acids long. Trimming took off 2 bases at V and 4 bases at J, with 9 bases between the two ends. CDR1 MNHNS and CDR2 SASEGT come from the germline V gene. This CDR3 is CASSETGRNQPQHF. The DNA of the CDR3 is TGTGCCAGCAGTGAAACGGGGAGAAATCAGCCCCAGCATTTT.